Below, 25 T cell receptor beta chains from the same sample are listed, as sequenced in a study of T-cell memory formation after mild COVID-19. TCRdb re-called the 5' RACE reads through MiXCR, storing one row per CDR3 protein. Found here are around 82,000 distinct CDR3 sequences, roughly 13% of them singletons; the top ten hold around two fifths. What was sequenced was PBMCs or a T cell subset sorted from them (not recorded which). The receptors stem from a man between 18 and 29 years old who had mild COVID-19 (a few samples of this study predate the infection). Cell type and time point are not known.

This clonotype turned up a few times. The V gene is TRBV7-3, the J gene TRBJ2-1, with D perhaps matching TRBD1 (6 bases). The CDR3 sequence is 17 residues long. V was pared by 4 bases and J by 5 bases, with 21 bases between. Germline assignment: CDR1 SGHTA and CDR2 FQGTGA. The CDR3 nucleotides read TGTGCCAGCAGCTGGGGGTCCACAGGGTATGGAAACAATGAGCAGTTCTTC. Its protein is CASSWGSTGYGNNEQFF.

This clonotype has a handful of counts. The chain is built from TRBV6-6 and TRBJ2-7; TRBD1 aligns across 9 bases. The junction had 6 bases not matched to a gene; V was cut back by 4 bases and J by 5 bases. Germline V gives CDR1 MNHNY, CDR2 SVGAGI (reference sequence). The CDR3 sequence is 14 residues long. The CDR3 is CASSSGTGNNEQYV. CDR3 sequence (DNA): TGTGCCAGCAGTTCCGGGACAGGGAACAACGAGCAGTACGTC.

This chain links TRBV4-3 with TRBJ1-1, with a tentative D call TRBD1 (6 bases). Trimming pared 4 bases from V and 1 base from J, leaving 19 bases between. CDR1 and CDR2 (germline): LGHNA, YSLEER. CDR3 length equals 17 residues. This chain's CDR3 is CASSRGQSLGANTEAFF. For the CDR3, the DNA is TGCGCCAGCAGCCGTGGACAGAGCCTAGGGGCGAACACTGAAGCTTTCTTT.

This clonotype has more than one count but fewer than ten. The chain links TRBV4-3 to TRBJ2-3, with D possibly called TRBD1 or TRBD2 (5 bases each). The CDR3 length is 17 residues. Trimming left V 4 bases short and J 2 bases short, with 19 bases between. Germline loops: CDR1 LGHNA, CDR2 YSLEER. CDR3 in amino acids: CASSPEPGPTSTDTQYF. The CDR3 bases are TGCGCCAGCAGCCCCGAACCGGGACCTACTTCCACAGATACGCAGTATTTT.

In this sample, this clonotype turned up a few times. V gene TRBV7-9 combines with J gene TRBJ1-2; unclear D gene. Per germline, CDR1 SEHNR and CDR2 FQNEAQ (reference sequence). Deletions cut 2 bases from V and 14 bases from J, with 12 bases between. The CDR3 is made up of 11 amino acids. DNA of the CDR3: TGTGCCAGCAGCTTATTACGTCCCCAAACCTTC. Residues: CASSLLRPQTF.

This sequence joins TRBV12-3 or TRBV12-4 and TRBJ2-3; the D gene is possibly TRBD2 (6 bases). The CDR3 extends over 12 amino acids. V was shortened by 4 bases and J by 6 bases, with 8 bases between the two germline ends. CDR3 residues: CASSYGGDTQYF. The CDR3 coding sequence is TGTGCCAGCAGTTATGGGGGGGATACGCAGTATTTT.

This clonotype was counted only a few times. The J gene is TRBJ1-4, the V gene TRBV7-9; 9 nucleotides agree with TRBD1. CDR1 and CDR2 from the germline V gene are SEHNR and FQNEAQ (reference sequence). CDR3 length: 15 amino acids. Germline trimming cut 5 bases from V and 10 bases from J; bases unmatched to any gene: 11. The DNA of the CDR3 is TGTGCCAGCAGCAGCCCGACAGGGGGGTTGTCAAAACTGTTTTTT. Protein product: CASSSPTGGLSKLFF.

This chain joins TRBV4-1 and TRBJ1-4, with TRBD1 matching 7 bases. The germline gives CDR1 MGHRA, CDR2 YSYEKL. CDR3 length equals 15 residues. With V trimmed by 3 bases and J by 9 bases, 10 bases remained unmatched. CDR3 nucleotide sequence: TGCGCCAGCAGCCACCAGGACAGGCAGAGCAAAAAACTGTTTTTT. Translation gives CASSHQDRQSKKLFF.

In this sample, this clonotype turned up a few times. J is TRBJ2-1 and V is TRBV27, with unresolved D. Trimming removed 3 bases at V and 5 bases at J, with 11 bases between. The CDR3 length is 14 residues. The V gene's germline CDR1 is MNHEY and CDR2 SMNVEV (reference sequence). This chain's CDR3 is CASSLTGPHNEQFF. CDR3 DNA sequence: TGTGCCAGCAGTTTGACCGGTCCCCACAATGAGCAGTTCTTC.

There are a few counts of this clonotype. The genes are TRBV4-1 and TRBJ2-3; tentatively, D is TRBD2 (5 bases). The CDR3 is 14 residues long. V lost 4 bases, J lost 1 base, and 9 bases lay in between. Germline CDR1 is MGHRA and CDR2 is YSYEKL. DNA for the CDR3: TGCGCCAGCAGCCTGGGGAGCCGCACAGATACGCAGTATTTT. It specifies CASSLGSRTDTQYF.

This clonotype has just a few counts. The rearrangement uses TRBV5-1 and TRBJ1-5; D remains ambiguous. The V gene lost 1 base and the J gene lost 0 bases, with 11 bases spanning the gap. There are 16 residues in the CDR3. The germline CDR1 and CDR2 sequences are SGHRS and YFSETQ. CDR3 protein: CASSLRRNHSNQPQHF. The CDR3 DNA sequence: TGCGCCAGCAGCTTGAGGCGGAACCATAGCAATCAGCCCCAGCATTTT.

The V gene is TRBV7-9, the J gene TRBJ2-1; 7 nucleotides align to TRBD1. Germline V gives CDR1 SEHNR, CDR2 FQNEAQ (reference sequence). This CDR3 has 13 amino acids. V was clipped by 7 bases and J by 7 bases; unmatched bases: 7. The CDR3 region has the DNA TGTGCCAGCACCCGGGACAGTGGGAATGAGCAGTTCTTC. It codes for CASTRDSGNEQFF.

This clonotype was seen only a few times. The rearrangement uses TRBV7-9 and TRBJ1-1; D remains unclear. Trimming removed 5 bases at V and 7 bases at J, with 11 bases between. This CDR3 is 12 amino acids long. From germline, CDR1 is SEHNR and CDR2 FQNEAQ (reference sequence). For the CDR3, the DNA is TGTGCCAGCAGCACACTCGGCGATGAAGCTTTCTTT. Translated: CASSTLGDEAFF.

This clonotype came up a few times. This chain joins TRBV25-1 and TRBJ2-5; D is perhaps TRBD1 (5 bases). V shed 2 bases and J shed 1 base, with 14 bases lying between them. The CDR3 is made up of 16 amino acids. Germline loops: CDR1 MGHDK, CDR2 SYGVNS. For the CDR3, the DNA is TGTGCCAGCAGTGAAATCGTCGACAGCTTCCAAGAGACCCAGTACTTC. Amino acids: CASSEIVDSFQETQYF.

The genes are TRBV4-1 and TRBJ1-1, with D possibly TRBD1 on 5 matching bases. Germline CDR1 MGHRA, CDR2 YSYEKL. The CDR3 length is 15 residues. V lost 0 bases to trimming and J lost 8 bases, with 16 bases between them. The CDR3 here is CASSQDGGTLLEAFF. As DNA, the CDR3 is TGCGCCAGCAGCCAAGATGGGGGTACGCTGCTGGAAGCTTTCTTT.

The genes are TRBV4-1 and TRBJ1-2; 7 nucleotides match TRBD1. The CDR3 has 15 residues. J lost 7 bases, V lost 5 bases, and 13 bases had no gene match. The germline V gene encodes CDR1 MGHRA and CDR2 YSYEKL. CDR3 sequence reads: CASSEGEQGVSGYTF. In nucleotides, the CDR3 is TGCGCCAGCAGCGAAGGGGAGCAGGGGGTATCTGGCTACACCTTC.

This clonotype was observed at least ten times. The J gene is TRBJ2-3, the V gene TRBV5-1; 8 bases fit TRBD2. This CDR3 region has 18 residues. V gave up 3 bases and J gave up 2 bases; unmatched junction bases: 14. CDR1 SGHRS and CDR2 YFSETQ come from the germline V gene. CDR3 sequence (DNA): TGCGCCAGCAGCTCTTATTTAGCGGGGCCCTCATCCACAGATACGCAGTATTTT. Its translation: CASSSYLAGPSSTDTQYF.

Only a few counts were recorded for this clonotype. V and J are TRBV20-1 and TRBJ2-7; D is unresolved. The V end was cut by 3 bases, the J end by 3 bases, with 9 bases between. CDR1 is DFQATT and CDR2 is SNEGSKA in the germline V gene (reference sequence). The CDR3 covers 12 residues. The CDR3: CSASLGNYEQYF. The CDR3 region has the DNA TGCAGTGCTAGTTTAGGGAACTACGAGCAGTACTTC.

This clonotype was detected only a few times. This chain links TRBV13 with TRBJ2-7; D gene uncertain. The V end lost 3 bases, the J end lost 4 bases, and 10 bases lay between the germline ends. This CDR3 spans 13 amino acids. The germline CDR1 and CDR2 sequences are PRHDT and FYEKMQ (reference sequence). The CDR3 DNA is TGTGCCAGCAGCTTGCTGGCCCATTACGAGCAGTACTTC. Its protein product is CASSLLAHYEQYF.

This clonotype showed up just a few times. The CDR3 nucleotides are TGTGCCAGCTTGCTGGGAAATACGCAGTATTTT. Translating gives CASLLGNTQYF. This chain uses TRBV6-2 or TRBV6-3 with TRBJ2-3, with D hard to call. The CDR3 totals 11 residues. Germline-derived CDR1 and CDR2 are MNHEY and SVGEGT. V lost 8 bases, J lost 7 bases, and 10 bases lay in between.

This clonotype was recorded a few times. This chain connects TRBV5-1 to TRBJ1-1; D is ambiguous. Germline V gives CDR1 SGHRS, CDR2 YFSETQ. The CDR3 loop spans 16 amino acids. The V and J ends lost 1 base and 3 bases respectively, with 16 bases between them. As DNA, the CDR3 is TGCGCCAGCAGCTTGATTGAAAGGAGGTGGGACACTGAAGCTTTCTTT. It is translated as CASSLIERRWDTEAFF. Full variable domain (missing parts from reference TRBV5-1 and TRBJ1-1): KAGVTQTPRYLIKTRGQQVTLSCSPISGHRSVSWYQQTPGQGLQFLFEYFSETQRNKGNFPGRFSGRQFSNSRSEMNVSTLELGDSALYLCASSLIERRWDTEAFFGQGTRLTVV.

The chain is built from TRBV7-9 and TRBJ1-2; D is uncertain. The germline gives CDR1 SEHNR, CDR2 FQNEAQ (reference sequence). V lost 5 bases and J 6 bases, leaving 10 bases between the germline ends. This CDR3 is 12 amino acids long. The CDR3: CASSRGFDGYTF. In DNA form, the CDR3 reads TGTGCCAGCAGCCGGGGTTTTGATGGCTACACCTTC.

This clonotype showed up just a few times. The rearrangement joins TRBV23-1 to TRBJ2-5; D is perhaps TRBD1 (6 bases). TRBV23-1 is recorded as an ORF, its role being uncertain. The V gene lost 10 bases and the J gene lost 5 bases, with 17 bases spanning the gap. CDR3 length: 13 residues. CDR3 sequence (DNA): TGCGCCAACGCGTATGGGGGCCGGGAGACCCAGTACTTC. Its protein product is CANAYGGRETQYF.

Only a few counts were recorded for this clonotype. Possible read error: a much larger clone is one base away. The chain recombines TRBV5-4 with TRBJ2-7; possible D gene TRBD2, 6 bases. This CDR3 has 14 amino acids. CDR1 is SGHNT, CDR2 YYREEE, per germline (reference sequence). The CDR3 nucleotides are TGTGCCGGCAGCTTGGGGGTCTCCGCGGGGGAGCAGTACTTC. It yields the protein CAGSLGVSAGEQYF.

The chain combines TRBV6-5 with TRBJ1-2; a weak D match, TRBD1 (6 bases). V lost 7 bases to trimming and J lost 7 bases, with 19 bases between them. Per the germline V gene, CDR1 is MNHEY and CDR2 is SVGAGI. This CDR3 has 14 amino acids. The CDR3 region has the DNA TGTGCCAGCATCCCCGGGAGGGGGGCCGGTGGCTACACCTTC. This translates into CASIPGRGAGGYTF.